A single TCR beta chain is shown here with its context. What it binds is unknown. V lost 4 bases, J lost 0 bases, and 7 bases lay in between. The germline CDR1 and CDR2 sequences are SGHAT and FQNNGV. The CDR3 consists of 14 residues. The entry originates in a study of cytomegalovirus exposure and HLA in healthy donors. The PCR had 60 Vbeta and 13 Jbeta primers. Using immunoSEQ multiplex PCR, the repertoire was profiled, and TCRdb retains in-frame clones only, with some absent. The sample consists of tens of thousands of clones, around 76% of them appearing once. Whole-study results and caveats: Highly shared sequence variants in one cluster were likely a sequencing artifact. Among CMV-associated TCR beta chains, most appeared HLA-restricted in a later analysis. Reportedly, HLA-A and HLA-B alleles of most subjects were accurately predicted from TCR beta.

The V call is TRBV11-2, the J call TRBJ1-3; D call uncertain. The clonotype comes from a man aged 30-40 years in good health and CMV-seropositive. Sequencing used PBMCs. As DNA, the CDR3 is TGTGCCAGCAGCTCCTCCCGCTCTGGAAACACCATATATTTT. Its protein is CASSSSRSGNTIYF.